These T cell receptor beta chains were read from a single sample in a study of cytomegalovirus exposure and HLA in healthy donors. Here immunoSEQ multiplex PCR was the method, and the copy in TCRdb shows in-frame clones only, minus some. The sample carries 150,000 to 180,000 clones, around 79% recorded once. The source material was PBMCs. These TCRs come from a man between 18 and 29 years old in good health and CMV-seronegative. Each CDR3 is given with its conserved first and last residue. A D gene is named only where the DNA matches it firmly. Size tells how often a clone was seen (once, few, many) or the class of an expanded clone, and some rows leave it out.

V: TRBV10-3; D: NA; size: NA; J: TRBJ2-3; DNA: TGTGCCATCAGTGAGGAAGCGGGCCTGGGCACAGATACGCAGTATTTT; CDR3: CAISEEAGLGTDTQYF
V: TRBV28; D: NA; size: NA; J: TRBJ2-3; DNA: TGTGCCAGCAGCCCGGGGGGCCTTTTGCAAGATACGCAGTATTTT; CDR3: CASSPGGLLQDTQYF
V: TRBV6-5; D: NA; size: NA; J: TRBJ1-2; DNA: TGTGCCAGCAGTTACAACGATCGTCTAGGAAACTATGGCTACACCTTC; CDR3: CASSYNDRLGNYGYTF
V: TRBV5-1; D: NA; size: NA; J: TRBJ2-2; DNA: TGCGCCAGCAGCACCTCAGGGGACACCGGGGAGCTGTTTTTT; CDR3: CASSTSGDTGELFF
V: TRBV13; D: TRBD2; size: NA; J: TRBJ2-3; DNA: TGTGCCACCGCGGGGGACGTAGTAGATACGCAGTATTTT; CDR3: CATAGDVVDTQYF
V: TRBV4-3; D: NA; size: NA; J: TRBJ2-3; DNA: TGCGCCAGCAGCCAAGTGGTGGGAGCCACAGATACGCAGTATTTT; CDR3: CASSQVVGATDTQYF
V: TRBV19; D: NA; size: NA; J: TRBJ2-3; DNA: TGTGCCAGTAGTATAGATCCCTTAACAGGGTGGAGCACAGATACGCAGTATTTT; CDR3: CASSIDPLTGWSTDTQYF
V: TRBV13; D: NA; size: NA; J: TRBJ1-5; DNA: TGTGCCAGCAGCTTAGGTCTCAGGGGAAGCAATCAGCCCCAGCATTTT; CDR3: CASSLGLRGSNQPQHF
V: TRBV6-1; D: NA; size: NA; J: TRBJ1-3; DNA: TGTGCCAGCAGTGAGCGGGCAGGCCTCTCTGGAAACACCATATATTTT; CDR3: CASSERAGLSGNTIYF
V: TRBV27; D: TRBD1; size: NA; J: TRBJ1-3; DNA: TGTGCCAGCAGACCGCTCGGACAGGGACTTTCTGGAAACACCATATATTTT; CDR3: CASRPLGQGLSGNTIYF
V: TRBV15; D: TRBD2; size: NA; J: TRBJ2-5; DNA: TGTGCCACCAGCAGAGAGCACCAGACTAGCGGGGGAGAGACCCAGTACTTC; CDR3: CATSREHQTSGGETQYF
V: TRBV27; D: TRBD2; size: NA; J: TRBJ2-3; DNA: TGTGCCAGCGCCGGACTAGGTTCCTTGAGTGGGTATTTT; CDR3: CASAGLGSLSGYF
V: TRBV5-1; D: TRBD1; size: once; J: TRBJ2-6; DNA: TGCGCCAGCAGCTTAATTCCTCCGGGACAGAGCTCTGGGGCCAACGTCCTGACTTTC; CDR3: CASSLIPPGQSSGANVLTF
V: TRBV7-2; D: TRBD1; size: NA; J: TRBJ2-5; DNA: TGTGCCAGCAGCCCCCGGACAGGGGGTGAGACCCAGTACTTC; CDR3: CASSPRTGGETQYF
V: TRBV7-7; D: TRBD1; size: NA; J: TRBJ2-7; DNA: TGTGCTAGCGGACCGGGGACAGGGGTTGACGAGCAGTACTTC; CDR3: CASGPGTGVDEQYF
V: TRBV7-9; D: TRBD1; size: NA; J: TRBJ1-3; DNA: TGTGCCAGCAGCAATGGACAGGGGAGAAACACCATATATTTT; CDR3: CASSNGQGRNTIYF
V: TRBV5-1; D: TRBD1; size: NA; J: TRBJ1-1; DNA: TGCGCCAGCAGCTTGGCCGGACAGGGGGACACTGAAGCTTTCTTT; CDR3: CASSLAGQGDTEAFF
V: TRBV5-1; D: NA; size: NA; J: TRBJ2-5; DNA: TGCGCCAGCAGCCCCGGACTGAACCAAGAGACCCAGTACTTC; CDR3: CASSPGLNQETQYF
V: TRBV7-9; D: TRBD1; size: NA; J: TRBJ1-2; DNA: TGTGCCAGCAGCCGGACAGGGGAAACCTATGGCTACACCTTC; CDR3: CASSRTGETYGYTF
V: TRBV13; D: TRBD2; size: NA; J: TRBJ2-5; DNA: TGTGCCAGCAGTTTGGAACGACGGAGCGGGACTAGGTTCGAGACCCAGTACTTC; CDR3: CASSLERRSGTRFETQYF
V: TRBV10-2; D: NA; size: NA; J: TRBJ1-5; DNA: TGCGCCAGCAGTGACGGGGGTTGGCAGCCCCAGCATTTT; CDR3: CASSDGGWQPQHF
V: TRBV5-4; D: TRBD2; size: few; J: TRBJ2-1; DNA: TGTGCCAGCAGCTTGGAACTAGCGGGGACTGAGCAGTTCTTC; CDR3: CASSLELAGTEQFF
V: TRBV2; D: NA; size: NA; J: TRBJ2-3; DNA: TGTGCCAGCAGTGAATCGCGATACACAGATACGCAGTATTTT; CDR3: CASSESRYTDTQYF
V: TRBV30; D: NA; size: NA; J: TRBJ2-7; DNA: TGTGCCTGGAGCCCAGGGACTGCCTACGAGCAGTACTTC; CDR3: CAWSPGTAYEQYF
V: TRBV12-5; D: NA; size: NA; J: TRBJ1-1; DNA: TGTGCTAGTGGTTTGACAGGGAGTAGTATCACTGAAGCTTTCTTT; CDR3: CASGLTGSSITEAFF
V: TRBV5-8; D: NA; size: few; J: TRBJ1-3; DNA: TGTGCCAGCAGCTTGTATTCTGGAAACACCATATATTTT; CDR3: CASSLYSGNTIYF
V: TRBV4-1; D: NA; size: NA; J: TRBJ2-1; DNA: TGCGCCAGCAGCGCAGGACAGAATTCGGTTTACAATGAGCAGTTCTTC; CDR3: CASSAGQNSVYNEQFF
V: TRBV5-6; D: NA; size: once; J: TRBJ1-1; DNA: TGTGCCAGCAGCTCGATGGCAGGGAGGGGTCGAGCTTTCTTT; CDR3: CASSSMAGRGRAFF
V: TRBV9; D: TRBD1; size: NA; J: TRBJ1-4; DNA: TGTGCCAGCAGCGTAGGGCTGGGACAGGGGCGGGAAAAACTGTTTTTT; CDR3: CASSVGLGQGREKLFF
V: TRBV6-5; D: NA; size: NA; J: TRBJ1-6; DNA: TGTGCCAGCAGCTACAGGAGGGGAGTAAATTCACCCCTCCACTTT; CDR3: CASSYRRGVNSPLHF
V: TRBV7-2; D: TRBD1; size: NA; J: TRBJ2-4; DNA: TGTGCCAGCAGCTTAGTGTTCAGGGGGACGGCCAAAAACAGTCAGTACTTC; CDR3: CASSLVFRGTAKNSQYF
V: TRBV11-2; D: TRBD1; size: once; J: TRBJ2-2; DNA: TGTGCCAGCAGCTCAACCGGGACAGCCTACACCGGGGAGCTGTTTTTT; CDR3: CASSSTGTAYTGELFF
V: TRBV6-1; D: NA; size: NA; J: TRBJ2-1; DNA: TGTGCCAGCAGTGAACGGGGTGAGCAGTTCTTC; CDR3: CASSERGEQFF
V: TRBV11-2; D: NA; size: once; J: TRBJ2-7; DNA: TGTGCCAGCAGCTTACCGTTTTACGAGCAGTACTTC; CDR3: CASSLPFYEQYF
V: TRBV6-6; D: NA; size: NA; J: TRBJ2-3; DNA: TGTGCCAGCAGCCGAACTCCTACCCAGGGTACAGATACGCAGTATTTT; CDR3: CASSRTPTQGTDTQYF
V: TRBV4-1; D: TRBD1; size: NA; J: TRBJ1-5; DNA: TGCGCCAGCAGCGGGACAGACTATCAGCCCCAGCATTTT; CDR3: CASSGTDYQPQHF
V: TRBV19; D: TRBD1; size: NA; J: TRBJ1-1; DNA: TGTGCCAGTAGGGGGACAGGGGGCAGCACTGAAGCTTTCTTT; CDR3: CASRGTGGSTEAFF
V: TRBV27; D: NA; size: NA; J: TRBJ1-2; DNA: TGTGCCAGCAGTCCCTCGACAGGCCAATATGGCTACACCTTC; CDR3: CASSPSTGQYGYTF
V: TRBV5-5; D: TRBD1; size: NA; J: TRBJ1-5; DNA: TGTGCCAGCAGCCTTTTACACTCCGGGACAGGGATACTGCCCCAGCATTTT; CDR3: CASSLLHSGTGILPQHF
V: TRBV5-6; D: NA; size: NA; J: TRBJ1-6; DNA: TGTGCCAGCAGCCCCCCCTACAGAAATAATTCACCCCTCCACTTT; CDR3: CASSPPYRNNSPLHF
V: TRBV11-3; D: NA; size: NA; J: TRBJ2-1; DNA: TGTGCCAGCAGCTTAGATCTGGCCAGGGAGCAGTTCTTC; CDR3: CASSLDLAREQFF
V: TRBV11-2; D: TRBD1; size: NA; J: TRBJ1-2; DNA: TGTGCCAGCAGCGCAGACAGGGGAGACTATGGCTACACCTTC; CDR3: CASSADRGDYGYTF
V: TRBV7-8; D: NA; size: NA; J: TRBJ1-2; DNA: TGTGCCAGCAGCCCGAGCCCATCTAACTATGGCTACACCTTC; CDR3: CASSPSPSNYGYTF
V: TRBV19; D: NA; size: NA; J: TRBJ1-5; DNA: TGTGCCAGTAGTATTGGCAGGGCTGGCAATCAGCCCCAGCATTTT; CDR3: CASSIGRAGNQPQHF
V: TRBV19; D: TRBD1; size: NA; J: TRBJ1-2; DNA: TGTGCCAGTAGTATAGAGGGTAATGGGGACAGGGTCTATGGCTACACCTTC; CDR3: CASSIEGNGDRVYGYTF
V: TRBV6-6; D: NA; size: NA; J: TRBJ1-4; DNA: TGTGCCAGCAGTGACAGTGCAACTAATGAAAAACTGTTTTTT; CDR3: CASSDSATNEKLFF
V: TRBV7-2; D: NA; size: NA; J: TRBJ1-5; DNA: TGTGCCAGCAGCTACGGGGGGCGGCTCAATCAGCCCCAGCATTTT; CDR3: CASSYGGRLNQPQHF